This T cell receptor beta chain comes out of a study of T cell responses to AZD1222 COVID-19 vaccine. This CDR3 has 12 amino acids. Per germline, CDR1 SGHTA and CDR2 FQGTGA. Between the trimmed V and J ends, which lost 1 base and 7 bases, there was a span of 5 bases. The repertoire was sequenced with immunoSEQ multiplex PCR; TCRdb's copy has only in-frame clones and lacks some. The sample records more than 85,000 clones, around 80% being singletons. This chain joins TRBV7-3 and TRBJ2-1, with unresolved D. This TCR derives from an adult in good health. Sequenced material: peripheral blood, taken on day 0 of AZD1222 vaccination. The CDR3: CASSLMGNEQFF. DNA of the CDR3: TGTGCCAGCAGCTTAATGGGGAATGAGCAGTTCTTC.